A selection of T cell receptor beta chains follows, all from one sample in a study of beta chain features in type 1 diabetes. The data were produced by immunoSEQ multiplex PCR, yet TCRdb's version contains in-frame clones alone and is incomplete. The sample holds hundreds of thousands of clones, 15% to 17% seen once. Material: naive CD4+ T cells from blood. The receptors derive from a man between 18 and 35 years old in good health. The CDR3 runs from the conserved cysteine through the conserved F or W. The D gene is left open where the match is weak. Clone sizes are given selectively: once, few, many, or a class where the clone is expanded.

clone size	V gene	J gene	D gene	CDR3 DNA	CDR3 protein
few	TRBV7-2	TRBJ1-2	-	TGTGCCAGCAGCTTACAGGGAAGGGCTAACTATGGCTACACCTTC	CASSLQGRANYGYTF
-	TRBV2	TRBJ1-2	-	TGTGCCAGCAATGGCCAGGGGAAAGAAGAAGGCTACACCTTC	CASNGQGKEEGYTF
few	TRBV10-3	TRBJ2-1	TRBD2	TGTGCCATCAAGGCGGGGGTTCTGGTCAATGAGCAGTTCTTC	CAIKAGVLVNEQFF
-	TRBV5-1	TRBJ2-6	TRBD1	TGCGCCAGCAGCTCAACAGGGGACGGGGCCAACGTCCTGACTTTC	CASSSTGDGANVLTF
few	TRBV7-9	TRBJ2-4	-	TGTGCCAGCAGCTTAGATGGGGGGTTGAACATTCAGTACTTC	CASSLDGGLNIQYF
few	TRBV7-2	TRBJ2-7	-	TGTGCCAGCAGCTTAGGTGGGCTAGCGTTCTTGGAGCAGTACTTC	CASSLGGLAFLEQYF
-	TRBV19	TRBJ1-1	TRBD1	TGTGCCAGTTCGAAACGACAGGGGAAACTGAACACTGAAGCTTTCTTT	CASSKRQGKLNTEAFF
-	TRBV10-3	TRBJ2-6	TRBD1	TGTGCCATAACGACAGGGCTCAGTGGGGCCAACGTCCTGACTTTC	CAITTGLSGANVLTF
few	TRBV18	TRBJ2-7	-	TGTGCCAGCTCACCTGGAGTTGGTTACGAGCAGTACTTC	CASSPGVGYEQYF
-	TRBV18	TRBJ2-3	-	TGTGCCAGCTCACCACCCGCGTTATACGATACGCAGTATTTT	CASSPPALYDTQYF
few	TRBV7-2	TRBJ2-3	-	TGTGCCAGCAGCTTCACTCAGGGGTCGCAGTATTTT	CASSFTQGSQYF
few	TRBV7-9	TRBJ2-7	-	TGTGCCAGCAGCTTAGGGCCAGGCCCGACCTCCTACGAGCAGTACTTC	CASSLGPGPTSYEQYF
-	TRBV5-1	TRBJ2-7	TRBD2	TGCGCCAGCAGCTTGGGGGGACTAGCGGGAGCACACGAGCAGTACTTC	CASSLGGLAGAHEQYF
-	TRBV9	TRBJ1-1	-	TGTGCCAGCAGCGTAACCCCCAGTTGGAACACTGAAGCTTTCTTT	CASSVTPSWNTEAFF
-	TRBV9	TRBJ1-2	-	TGTGCCAGCAGCGTAGACCGGGGGTTGTTGGGCTACACCTTC	CASSVDRGLLGYTF
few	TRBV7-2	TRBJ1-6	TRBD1	TGTGCCAGCAGCTTAGCGCCGGGACAGGGATTGAGGACACCCCTCCACTTT	CASSLAPGQGLRTPLHF
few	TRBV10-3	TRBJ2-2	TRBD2	TGTGCCGCCTCTACCGGGACTAGCGGGAGCACCGGGGAGCTGTTTTTT	CAASTGTSGSTGELFF
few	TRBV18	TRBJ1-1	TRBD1	TGTGCCAGCTCACTGGACAGGGGTTCGGGAGAAGCTTTCTTT	CASSLDRGSGEAFF
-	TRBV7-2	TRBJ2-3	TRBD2	TGTGCCAGCAGCTTACAGCCCGGCGGGGGGTTAGATACGCAGTATTTT	CASSLQPGGGLDTQYF
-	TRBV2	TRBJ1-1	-	TGTGCCAGCAGGGAGGAAACCAAGGGGAACACTGAAGCTTTCTTT	CASREETKGNTEAFF
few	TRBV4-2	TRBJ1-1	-	TGTGCCAGCAGCCAAGGGGACGTGAAGACTGAAGCTTTCTTT	CASSQGDVKTEAFF